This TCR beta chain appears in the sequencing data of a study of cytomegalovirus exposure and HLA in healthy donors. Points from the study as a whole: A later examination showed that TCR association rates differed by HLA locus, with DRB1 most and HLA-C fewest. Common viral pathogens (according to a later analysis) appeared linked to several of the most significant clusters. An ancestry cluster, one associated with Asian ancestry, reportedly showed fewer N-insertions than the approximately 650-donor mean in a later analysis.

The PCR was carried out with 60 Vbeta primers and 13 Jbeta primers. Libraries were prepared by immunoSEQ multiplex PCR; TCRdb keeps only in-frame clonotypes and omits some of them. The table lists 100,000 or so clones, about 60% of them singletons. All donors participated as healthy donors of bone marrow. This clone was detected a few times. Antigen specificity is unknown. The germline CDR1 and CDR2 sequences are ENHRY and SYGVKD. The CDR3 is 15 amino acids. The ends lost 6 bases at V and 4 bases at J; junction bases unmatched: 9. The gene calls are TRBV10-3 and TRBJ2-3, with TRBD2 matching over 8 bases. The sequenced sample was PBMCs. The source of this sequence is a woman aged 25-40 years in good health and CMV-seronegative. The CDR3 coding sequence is TGTGCCATCAGAGGGAGGCGGGGGGAATCAGATACGCAGTATTTT. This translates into CAIRGRRGESDTQYF.